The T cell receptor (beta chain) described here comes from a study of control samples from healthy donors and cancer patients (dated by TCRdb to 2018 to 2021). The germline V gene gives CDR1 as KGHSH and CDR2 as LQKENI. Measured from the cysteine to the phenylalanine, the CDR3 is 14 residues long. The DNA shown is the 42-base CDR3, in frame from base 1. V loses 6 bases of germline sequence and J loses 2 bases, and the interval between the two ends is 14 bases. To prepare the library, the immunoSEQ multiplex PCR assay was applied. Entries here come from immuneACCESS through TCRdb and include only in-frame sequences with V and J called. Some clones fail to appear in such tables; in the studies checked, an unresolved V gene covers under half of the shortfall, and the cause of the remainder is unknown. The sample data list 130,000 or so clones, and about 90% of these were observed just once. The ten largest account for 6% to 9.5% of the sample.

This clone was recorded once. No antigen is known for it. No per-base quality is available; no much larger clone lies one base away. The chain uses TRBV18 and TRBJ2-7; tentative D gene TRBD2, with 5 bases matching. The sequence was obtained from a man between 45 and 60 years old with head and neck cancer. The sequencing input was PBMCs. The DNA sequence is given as TGTGCCAGCTCTCCCAGCGGACTCCCCTACGAGCAGTACTTC. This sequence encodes CASSPSGLPYEQYF.